These 22 T cell receptor beta chains share one sample of origin, sequenced in a study of blood T cell repertoires in COVID-19. Data came from immunoSEQ multiplex PCR; TCRdb stores just in-frame clones and leaves some out. The top ten clones hold more than 10% of a sample with over 200,000 clones, 82% of them seen once. Sequenced input: peripheral blood. Receptors were obtained from a woman aged 40 to 50 with acute or convalescent COVID-19.

This rearrangement joins TRBV30 to TRBJ2-1, with 7 positions matching TRBD2. This CDR3 region has 13 residues. The V gene end was trimmed by 5 bases and the J gene end by 5 bases; junction bases not matched to a gene: 6. Germline V gene data show CDR1 as GTSNPN and CDR2 as SVGIG (reference sequence). The CDR3 bases are TGTGCCTGGTCCCTGGGAGGGGACAATGAGCAGTTCTTC. Translation gives CAWSLGGDNEQFF.

V and J are TRBV5-1 and TRBJ2-2; 10 bases fit TRBD1. J lost 4 bases, V lost 3 bases, and 3 bases had no gene match. The CDR3 runs 15 residues. Germline lookup yields CDR1 SGHRS and CDR2 YFSETQ. The CDR3 is CASSSGQGSTGELFF. The CDR3 DNA reads as TGCGCCAGCAGCTCGGGACAGGGGAGCACCGGGGAGCTGTTTTTT.

V and J are TRBV29-1 and TRBJ1-1; D unclear. CDR1 SQVTM and CDR2 ANQGSEA come from the germline V gene. CDR3 length equals 12 residues. V lost 3 bases and J 1 base, leaving 6 bases between the germline ends. CDR3 bases: TGCAGCGTTGATTACTCGAACACTGAAGCTTTCTTT. Amino acid sequence: CSVDYSNTEAFF.

V and J are TRBV6-2 or TRBV6-3 and TRBJ2-6; D is possibly TRBD1 (5 bases). Germline V gives CDR1 MNHEY, CDR2 SVGEGT. Trimming took 6 bases from V and 2 from J, leaving 11 bases between them. The CDR3 is 15 amino acids. CDR3 nucleotide sequence: TGTGCCAGCAGCCTCAGGGAAACTGGGGCCAACGTCCTGACTTTC. It specifies CASSLRETGANVLTF.

This clone was seen just once. J is TRBJ2-7 and V is TRBV13, with 10 bases identical to TRBD2. V shed 4 bases and J 7 bases; nucleotides not matched to a gene: 13. The CDR3 consists of 16 residues. The germline gives CDR1 PRHDT, CDR2 FYEKMQ (reference sequence). The CDR3 protein is CASSSRLAGGPPEQYF. DNA for the CDR3: TGTGCCAGCAGCTCGAGGTTAGCGGGAGGCCCTCCAGAGCAGTACTTC. Full variable domain (outside the CDR3, taken from reference TRBV13 and TRBJ2-7): AAGVIQSPRHLIKEKRETATLKCYPIPRHDTVYWYQQGPGQDPQFLISFYEKMQSDKGSIPDRFSAQQFSDYHSELNMSSLELGDSALYFCASSSRLAGGPPEQYFGPGTRLTVT.

J is TRBJ2-5 and V is TRBV20-1, with D possibly matching TRBD1 (6 bases). CDR1 DFQATT and CDR2 SNEGSKA come from the germline V gene (reference sequence). V dropped 7 bases and J dropped 4 bases, with 10 bases sitting between them. The CDR3 has 11 residues. DNA for the CDR3: TGCAGTGTAAGGACAGTAGAGACCCAGTACTTC. This gives the protein CSVRTVETQYF.

The gene calls are TRBV2 and TRBJ1-5, with 8 bases identical to TRBD1. V lost 0 bases, J lost 4 bases, and 8 bases stayed unmatched. CDR3 length: 17 amino acids. The germline V gene has CDR1 SNHLY and CDR2 FYNNEI. CDR3 DNA: TGTGCCAGCAGTGAAGCCCGGCGACAGGGGAGTAATCAGCCCCAGCATTTT. Its protein product is CASSEARRQGSNQPQHF.

The table lists this clone with a few counts. The chain carries TRBV28 and TRBJ2-7; D is possibly TRBD2 (6 bases). Trimming removed 6 bases at V and 3 bases at J, with 24 bases between. The CDR3 length is 17 residues. Germline CDR1 is MDHEN and CDR2 is SYDVKM. The CDR3 DNA is TGTGCCAGCAGCTCCGACCCAGGGAATGAGGAGGGCTACGAGCAGTACTTC. It yields the protein CASSSDPGNEEGYEQYF.

This chain connects TRBV19 to TRBJ2-3; D may be TRBD2 (6 bases). The CDR3 consists of 16 residues. Looked up from germline, CDR1 is LNHDA and CDR2 is SQIVND (reference sequence). Trimming removed 1 base from V and 0 bases from J, with 11 bases in between. CDR3 nucleotides: TGTGCCAGTAGTATAGTTCGGGGGATTAGCACAGATACGCAGTATTTT. Its translation: CASSIVRGISTDTQYF.

V usage is TRBV5-1 and J usage is TRBJ1-4; 10 bases line up with TRBD1. Germline values: CDR1 SGHRS, CDR2 YFSETQ. CDR3 length: 16 residues. V shed 0 bases and J 6 bases; nucleotides not matched to a gene: 5. The CDR3 DNA reads TGCGCCAGCAGCTTGGCCTGGGACAGGGGAGATGAAAAACTGTTTTTT. Translating gives CASSLAWDRGDEKLFF.

The V gene is TRBV6-4, the J gene TRBJ2-1; 7 nucleotides align to TRBD2. Germline V gene data show CDR1 as MRHNA and CDR2 as SNTAGT. V lost 2 bases to trimming and J lost 1 base; unmatched junction nucleotides: 2. This CDR3 spans 15 amino acids. The chain's CDR3 is CASSDRAGSYNEQFF. The CDR3 nucleotides are TGTGCCAGCAGTGACAGAGCGGGATCCTACAATGAGCAGTTCTTC.

J is TRBJ2-3 and V is TRBV19; 9 nucleotides line up with TRBD1. V dropped 3 bases and J dropped 2; count of bases not matched to a gene: 3. There are 15 residues in the CDR3. Germline V gene data show CDR1 as LNHDA and CDR2 as SQIVND (reference sequence). The CDR3: CASSMGQGNTDTQYF. CDR3 coding DNA: TGTGCCAGTAGTATGGGACAGGGAAACACAGATACGCAGTATTTT.

Here the CDR3 DNA reads TGCACCAGCAGCCCGGGACTAGCGAGCTCCTACAATGAGCAGTTCTTC. Residues: CTSSPGLASSYNEQFF. The chain carries TRBV1 and TRBJ2-1; the D call TRBD2 from the table was never checked on the DNA. TRBV1 is classified as a pseudogene. The CDR3 consists of 16 residues.

The chain recombines TRBV7-8 with TRBJ2-7, with 9 bases lining up with TRBD2. This CDR3 has 15 amino acids. Germline V gene lookup returns CDR1 SGHVS and CDR2 FQNEAQ. J lost 3 bases, V lost 5 bases, and 8 bases had no gene match. CDR3 loop: CASSTGGGAGYEQYF. The CDR3 bases are TGTGCCAGCAGCACCGGCGGGGGGGCGGGCTACGAGCAGTACTTC.

This clone showed up just a few times. This chain uses TRBV15 with TRBJ2-1, with 8 nucleotides matching TRBD2. The CDR3 is 16 amino acids. Trimming cost V 3 bases and J 7 bases; bases outside gene matches: 11. CDR1 LNHNV and CDR2 YYDKDF come from the germline V gene (reference sequence). The CDR3 reads CATSRVREGSRNEQFF. The CDR3 DNA is TGTGCCACCAGCAGGGTACGGGAGGGGTCCCGGAATGAGCAGTTCTTC.

The chain couples TRBV5-1 to TRBJ2-1, with TRBD1 as a possible D gene (6 bases). The CDR3 runs to 17 residues. Germline CDR1 is SGHRS and CDR2 is YFSETQ. V was clipped by 4 bases and J by 2 bases, with 19 bases between them. The CDR3 nucleotides are TGCGCCAGCAGCCGACGAGAGAACAGGGTCGCCTACAATGAGCAGTTCTTC. It translates to CASSRRENRVAYNEQFF.

J is TRBJ2-1 and V is TRBV29-1; D gene ambiguous. Trimming took off 2 bases at V and 6 bases at J, with 8 bases between the two ends. Germline V gives CDR1 SQVTM, CDR2 ANQGSEA. This CDR3 has 12 residues. The CDR3 DNA reads TGCAGCGTTGAACGACACACCAATGAGCAGTTCTTC. This translates into CSVERHTNEQFF.

This sequence joins TRBV14 and TRBJ1-2, with TRBD1 matching over 11 bases. This CDR3 comprises 16 residues. The junction had 7 bases not matched to a gene; V was cut back by 4 bases and J by 3 bases. CDR1 and CDR2 (germline): SGHDN, FVKESK. CDR3 nucleotide sequence: TGTGCCAGCAGCCTAGGCCGGACAGGGGGCTACTATGGCTACACCTTC. Protein sequence: CASSLGRTGGYYGYTF.

The V gene is TRBV7-2, the J gene TRBJ1-5, with D unresolved. V dropped 2 bases and J dropped 2 bases, with 13 bases sitting between them. From germline, CDR1 is SGHTA and CDR2 FQGNSA. This CDR3 is built from 16 residues. The CDR3 nucleotides are TGTGCCAGCAGCTTACAGGCCCCAATACGCAATCAGCCCCAGCATTTT. It yields the protein CASSLQAPIRNQPQHF.

This rearrangement joins TRBV10-2 to TRBJ2-7; TRBD2 agrees at 8 bases. The CDR3 is made up of 13 amino acids. The germline CDR1 and CDR2 sequences are WSHSY and SAAADI. The V and J ends lost 6 bases and 6 bases, in that order; junction bases with no gene match: 7. The CDR3 protein is CASSATSVGEQYF. CDR3 nucleotide sequence: TGCGCCAGCAGCGCGACTAGCGTGGGCGAGCAGTACTTC.

The rearrangement uses TRBV5-1 and TRBJ2-7, with 9 positions matching TRBD1. The CDR3 loop spans 15 amino acids. Trimming at V came to 4 bases and at J to 3 bases, leaving 8 bases not matched to a gene. Germline values: CDR1 SGHRS, CDR2 YFSETQ. The CDR3 sequence: CASSLQGALGYEQYF. In nucleotides, the CDR3 is TGCGCCAGCAGCCTACAGGGGGCGCTTGGCTACGAGCAGTACTTC.

The V and J genes are TRBV6-2 or TRBV6-3 and TRBJ2-7; 9 nucleotides agree with TRBD2. V lost 6 bases, J lost 6 bases, and 9 bases stayed unmatched. Germline V lookup: CDR1 MNHEY, CDR2 SVGEGT. The CDR3 length is 14 residues. In DNA form, the CDR3 reads TGTGCCAGCAGCCAACTAGCGGGCCGTGCCGAGCAGTACTTC. Protein product: CASSQLAGRAEQYF.